A selection of T cell receptor beta chains follows, all from one sample in a study of identical twins. TCRdb fed the 5' RACE reads into MiXCR, producing one record per CDR3 protein. The repertoire holds around 1.7 million distinct CDR3 sequences, less than 40% seen once, with 0.27% in the top ten. Specimen: cord blood. The receptors come from a newborn girl in good health. The CDR3 runs from the conserved cysteine through the conserved F or W. D genes are given only for firm matches. Some rows have no size entry. The others give once, few or many, or a class for an expanded clone.

v_call: TRBV20-1; clone_size: few; j_call: TRBJ1-4; cdr3_length: 14; d_call: TRBD1; cdr3_aa: CSVKWTGTNEKLFF; cdr3_nt: TGCAGTGTTAAGTGGACAGGGACTAATGAAAAACTGTTTTTT
v_call: TRBV5-1; clone_size: NA; j_call: TRBJ2-5; cdr3_length: 16; d_call: TRBD2; cdr3_aa: CASSFNRLAGGETQYF; cdr3_nt: TGCGCCAGCAGCTTCAATCGGCTAGCGGGAGGAGAGACCCAGTACTTC
v_call: TRBV27; clone_size: few; j_call: TRBJ1-1; cdr3_length: 15; d_call: TRBD1; cdr3_aa: CASSPGTGQNTEAFF; cdr3_nt: TGTGCCAGCAGTCCCGGGACAGGGCAGAACACTGAAGCTTTCTTT
v_call: TRBV28; clone_size: NA; j_call: TRBJ2-5; cdr3_length: 15; d_call: TRBD1; cdr3_aa: CASSLRDRLYHEQYF; cdr3_nt: TGTGCCAGCAGCCTCCGGGACAGGCTGTACCATGAGCAGTACTTC
v_call: TRBV4-1; clone_size: few; j_call: TRBJ1-2; cdr3_length: 16; d_call: NA; cdr3_aa: CASSQAQDGRNYGYTF; cdr3_nt: TGCGCCAGCAGCCAAGCTCAGGATGGCAGGAACTATGGCTACACCTTC
v_call: TRBV15; clone_size: NA; j_call: TRBJ2-7; cdr3_length: 18; d_call: TRBD1; cdr3_aa: CATSMHSPGQGRDNEQYF; cdr3_nt: TGTGCCACCAGCATGCACTCACCGGGACAGGGGAGGGACAATGAGCAGTACTTC
v_call: TRBV12-3/TRBV12-4; clone_size: NA; j_call: TRBJ1-5; cdr3_length: 14; d_call: NA; cdr3_aa: CASTAGAGGQPQHF; cdr3_nt: TGTGCCAGCACCGCAGGGGCGGGGGGTCAGCCCCAGCATTTT
v_call: TRBV6-5; clone_size: NA; j_call: TRBJ2-7; cdr3_length: 14; d_call: NA; cdr3_aa: CASSSRRASYEQYF; cdr3_nt: TGTGCCAGCAGTTCCCGCAGGGCCTCCTACGAGCAGTACTTC
v_call: TRBV11-2; clone_size: NA; j_call: TRBJ2-7; cdr3_length: 15; d_call: NA; cdr3_aa: CASSLDPNSVYEQYF; cdr3_nt: TGTGCCAGCAGCTTAGATCCCAATAGCGTCTACGAGCAGTACTTC
v_call: TRBV5-1; clone_size: NA; j_call: TRBJ2-7; cdr3_length: 15; d_call: NA; cdr3_aa: CASSLRDASSYEQYF; cdr3_nt: TGCGCCAGCAGCCTCCGGGACGCGAGCTCCTACGAGCAGTACTTC